What follows describes a single T cell receptor beta chain. The antigen it recognizes is unknown. Base qualities are not provided; no much larger clone lies one nucleotide away. The High Capacity cDNA Reverse Transcription Kit was used to reverse transcribe all of the isolated RNA, meaning that expressed TCRB transcripts were what got sequenced. Deep immunoSEQ sequencing was applied to naive, central memory and regulatory T cell samples, giving an average of roughly 3.5 million total reads per sample. Sorted cells were lysed in RLT buffer, and RNA was extracted using DNase-treated RNeasy Micro or Mini kits according to cell number. Each cell subset was processed on its own to prevent cross-contamination, while patient and healthy donor samples were processed together. The immunoSEQ multiplex PCR was used to amplify TCRB sequences from cDNA, yielding 87-bp fragments that span the CDR3 region. Sequencing of the amplicons was performed on the Illumina HiSeq platform. In the original analysis: Synthetic template baselines were used to correct PCR bias computationally, reads within Hamming distance 2 were collapsed together, and singletons that could not be merged were discarded. Reads were aligned to IMGT to assign V, D and J genes, CDR3 length, and insertions or deletions at six rearrangement sites. Within each subset, clonotype counts were normalized to the number of sorted cells before true diversity and Gini coefficients were calculated with the tcR R package. The overlap coefficient, calculated on TCRB nucleotide sequences, was used to measure repertoire sharing. As a proxy for the pre-selection repertoire, out-of-frame TCRB sequences from naive cells were analyzed. This is the immuneACCESS table as TCRdb keeps it, with only in-frame sequences that have V and J called. A part of the clones is gone; compared with another copy, unresolved V genes explain less than half, and the rest is unexplained. V and J calls and clone size are copied from that table; D and trimming were computed from the DNA. Counted in this sample were around 310,000 clones; 13% of them appeared once. 0.015% of the sample rests with the top ten.

There are 12 amino acids in the CDR3, from cysteine to phenylalanine inclusive. Just the 36-base CDR3 DNA is kept, in frame starting at base 1. The V and J ends are trimmed by 3 bases and 1 base, leaving 3 bases between them. Based on the germline V gene, the CDR1 and CDR2 sequences are SGHTA and FQGNSA. Each donor gave one peripheral blood draw, averaging approximately 120 mL, which was collected into heparinised tubes. A BD FACSAria II and a panel including CD45RO, CCR7, CD25, CD127, CD95 and CD27 were used to sort naive, central memory, regulatory and stem cell-like memory CD4+ T cells. Every sorted population had a purity above 95%. PBMCs were isolated immediately by Lymphoprep density gradient centrifugation and stained directly without culture. So that batch effects would be minimized, each experiment stained and sorted samples in pairs, pairing one healthy donor with one patient. The data stem from a study of beta chain features in type 1 diabetes (dated by TCRdb to the late 2010s). A note on the overall study: No differences in mean age, gender distribution, total cell number or subset yield were found between patients and healthy donors. A total of roughly 100,000,000 sorted cells were examined across all samples, and the number of cells per subset was strongly correlated with RNA yield. The study compared the TCRB repertoires of sorted circulating CD4+ T cell subsets in recently diagnosed type 1 diabetes patients with those in matched healthy donors. Regulatory and stem cell-like memory subsets were isolated from only 8 patients and 8 healthy donors, whereas naive and central memory subsets came from all 28 donors.

What the work shows at the level of the full study, not this receptor alone: Fewer insertions and more nucleotide deletions at VDJ recombination sites were observed in patients with type 1 diabetes, implying thymic rearrangement abnormalities. Because cDNA was sequenced instead of genomic DNA, highly expressing activated cells could be over-represented, though the groups showed no difference in activation or CD3 levels. Naive, central memory and regulatory TCRB repertoires appeared to be more alike among patients than among healthy donors. Type 1 diabetes patients showed a moderate but significant shortening of TCRB CDR3 length in all four CD4+ subsets. HLA sub-analyses involved small numbers of individuals, so any influence of HLA type on TCRB rearrangement remained unresolved. PCR might favor shorter templates, but patient and control samples were amplified and corrected together, so any skew would affect both groups equally.

This receptor was taken from a woman in her late teens or twenties with type 1 diabetes. The sequence joins TRBV7-2 to TRBJ1-1; no D gene can be assigned with confidence. Sequencing input: naive CD4+ T cells from blood. The sample's cell subset or site label, decoded: true naive CD4+ T cells. In nucleotide form, the sequence is TGTGCCAGCAGCTTCGGGAACACTGAAGCTTTCTTT. Its product reads: CASSFGNTEAFF.